This record looks at one T cell receptor beta chain sequence and its context. The antigen is undetermined. This sample was included in a study of shared clonotypes between healthy human individuals. Turning to the study itself: Three plates were used per donor for CD4 naive, three for CD4 memory, two for CD8 naive and one for CD8 memory. Study findings and constraints: Estimated richness was generally greater in naive than memory subsets.

Running of the assay took place at deep level. Libraries were prepared by immunoSEQ multiplex PCR; TCRdb keeps only in-frame clonotypes and omits some of them. The sample carries approximately 2.3 million clones, approximately 95% recorded once. Trimming at V came to 3 bases and at J to 8 bases, leaving 8 bases not matched to a gene. Germline CDR1 and CDR2: MGHDK and SYGVNS. The CDR3 length is 15 residues. The sequence was obtained from a man younger than 35 in good health. Some clones in this sample may be carry-over from other donors' samples. V usage is TRBV25-1 and J usage is TRBJ1-4, with 8 positions matching TRBD1. The sample comprised naive CD4+ T cells from PBMCs. Noted subset: CD45RA+ positively selected. The CDR3: CASSDSGQGSEKLFF. The CDR3 DNA reads TGTGCCAGCAGTGACTCTGGACAGGGAAGCGAAAAACTGTTTTTT.